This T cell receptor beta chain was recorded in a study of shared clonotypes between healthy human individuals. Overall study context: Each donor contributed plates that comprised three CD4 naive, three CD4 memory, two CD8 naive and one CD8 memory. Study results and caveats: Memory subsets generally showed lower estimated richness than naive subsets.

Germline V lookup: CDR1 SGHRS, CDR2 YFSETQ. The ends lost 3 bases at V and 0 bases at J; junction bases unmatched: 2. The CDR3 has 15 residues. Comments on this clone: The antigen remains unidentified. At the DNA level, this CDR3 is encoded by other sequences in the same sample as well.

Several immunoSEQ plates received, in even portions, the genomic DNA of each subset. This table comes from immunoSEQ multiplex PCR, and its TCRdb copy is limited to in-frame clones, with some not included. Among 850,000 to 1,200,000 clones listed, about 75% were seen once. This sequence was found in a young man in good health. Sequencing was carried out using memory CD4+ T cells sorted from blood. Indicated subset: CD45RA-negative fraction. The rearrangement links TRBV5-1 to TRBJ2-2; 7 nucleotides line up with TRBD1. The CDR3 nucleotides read TGCGCCAGCAGCTCGGGGACAGCGAACACCGGGGAGCTGTTTTTT. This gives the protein CASSSGTANTGELFF.